The rows below give T cell receptor beta chains drawn from one sample of a study of STAT3 mutations in large granular lymphocyte leukemia. Assay used: immunoSEQ multiplex PCR; TCRdb lists only in-frame clones, some missing. The sample has tens of thousands of clones, around 93% seen once. The specimen sequenced was peripheral blood mononuclear cells. These receptors all come from a man aged 35 to 55 with T-cell large granular lymphocyte leukemia. Some clones in this sample may be carry-over from other donors' samples. CDR3s include the opening cysteine and the closing phenylalanine or tryptophan. The D gene is left open where the match is weak. Clone size is stated in some rows and not others, as once, few, many or a class when expanded.

j_call | d_call | v_call | clone_size | cdr3_aa | cdr3_nt
TRBJ2-7 | NA | TRBV7-9 | NA | CASSLSGYEQYF | TGTGCCAGCAGCTTAAGTGGCTACGAGCAGTACTTC
TRBJ1-5 | NA | TRBV2 | NA | CASSELQTNQPQHF | TGTGCCAGCAGTGAATTACAGACCAATCAGCCCCAGCATTTT
TRBJ1-6 | NA | TRBV7-8 | NA | CASSDYRESSYNSPLHF | TGTGCCAGCAGCGACTACAGGGAGAGCTCCTATAATTCACCCCTCCACTTT
TRBJ2-2 | TRBD1 | TRBV5-1 | once | CASSQQGPPGAGELFF | TGCGCCAGCAGTCAACAGGGGCCACCCGGGGCCGGGGAGCTGTTTTTT
TRBJ2-7 | NA | TRBV13 | NA | CASSLHYEQYF | TGTGCCAGCAGCTTACACTACGAGCAGTACTTC
TRBJ1-1 | NA | TRBV29-1 | NA | CSAIYSQGTEAFF | TGCAGCGCCATCTATTCCCAGGGCACTGAAGCTTTCTTT
TRBJ2-7 | NA | TRBV7-9 | once | CASSLTSGLYEQYF | TGTGCCAGCAGCTTAACATCTGGACTCTACGAGCAGTACTTC
TRBJ2-3 | TRBD2 | TRBV7-9 | NA | CASSPGLAGADTQYF | TGTGCCAGCAGTCCGGGACTAGCGGGGGCAGATACGCAGTATTTT
TRBJ2-5 | NA | TRBV29-1 | NA | CSAGGGAGETQYF | TGCAGCGCCGGAGGGGGGGCAGGGGAGACCCAGTACTTC
TRBJ2-7 | NA | TRBV4-2 | NA | CASSQGINTGVGYEQYF | TGTGCCAGCAGCCAAGGAATAAATACGGGGGTAGGCTACGAGCAGTACTTC
TRBJ1-2 | NA | TRBV10-2 | NA | CASGGAPNYGYTF | TGCGCCAGCGGCGGGGCTCCTAACTATGGCTACACCTTC
TRBJ2-5 | NA | TRBV5-1 | NA | CASSSQGFQETQYF | TGCGCCAGCAGCTCCCAGGGCTTCCAAGAGACCCAGTACTTC
TRBJ1-2 | TRBD1 | TRBV4-3 | NA | CASSQGPGQGAGGYTF | TGCGCCAGCAGCCAAGGACCGGGACAGGGGGCGGGAGGCTACACCTTC
TRBJ2-7 | TRBD2 | TRBV4-1 | NA | CASSQIGTSSGVYEQYF | TGCGCCAGCAGCCAGATAGGGACTTCTAGCGGGGTATACGAGCAGTACTTC
TRBJ2-7 | NA | TRBV7-9 | NA | CASSSIANSRSHF | TGTGCCAGCAGCTCCATCGCGAACTCCAGGTCCCACTTC
TRBJ2-5 | NA | TRBV10-3 | NA | CAISATTVPGETQYF | TGTGCCATCAGTGCGACGACGGTACCAGGGGAGACCCAGTACTTC
TRBJ1-1 | NA | TRBV9 | NA | CASSVGSDTEAFF | TGTGCCAGCAGCGTGGGATCGGACACTGAAGCTTTCTTT
TRBJ1-1 | NA | TRBV30 | NA | CAWSPPFGLNTEAFF | TGTGCCTGGAGTCCCCCGTTTGGCCTGAACACTGAAGCTTTCTTT
TRBJ2-7 | TRBD2 | TRBV25-1 | NA | CASSEREGASDYEQYF | TGTGCCAGCAGTGAACGGGAGGGCGCCTCTGACTACGAGCAGTACTTC
TRBJ1-2 | NA | TRBV19 | NA | CASSIGISSGNYGYTF | TGTGCCAGTAGTATAGGCATTAGTTCCGGGAACTATGGCTACACCTTC
TRBJ1-4 | TRBD1 | TRBV5-6 | NA | CASSLTGVREKLFF | TGTGCCAGCAGCTTGACAGGGGTTAGGGAAAAACTGTTTTTT
TRBJ2-3 | TRBD1 | TRBV4-3 | NA | CASSQGQGSTDTQYF | TGCGCCAGCAGCCAAGGACAGGGGAGCACAGATACGCAGTATTTT
TRBJ2-1 | NA | TRBV29-1 | NA | CSVEDFGGAYNEQFF | TGCAGCGTTGAGGATTTCGGCGGGGCATACAATGAGCAGTTCTTC
TRBJ1-6 | NA | TRBV5-4 | NA | CASSLSRDLNSPLHF | TGTGCCAGCAGCTTGTCCCGGGACCTTAATTCACCCCTCCACTTT
TRBJ1-1 | NA | TRBV7-9 | NA | CASSLADSMNTEAFF | TGTGCCAGCAGCTTAGCTGACAGCATGAACACTGAAGCTTTCTTT
TRBJ1-5 | NA | TRBV7-2 | NA | CASSFWKDQPQHF | TGTGCCAGCAGCTTCTGGAAAGATCAGCCCCAGCATTTT
TRBJ2-6 | NA | TRBV7-9 | NA | CASSYSGANVLTF | TGTGCCAGCAGCTACAGTGGGGCCAACGTCCTGACTTTC
TRBJ2-7 | NA | TRBV6-6 | NA | CASRSGAYEQYF | TGTGCCAGCAGGTCCGGGGCCTACGAGCAGTACTTC
TRBJ2-3 | TRBD2 | TRBV5-4 | NA | CASSPGRGGAPGDTQYF | TGTGCCAGCAGCCCGGGGCGCGGGGGGGCCCCGGGAGATACGCAGTATTTT
TRBJ1-4 | NA | TRBV9 | NA | CASSVIPNEKLFF | TGTGCCAGCAGCGTAATCCCTAATGAAAAACTGTTTTTT
TRBJ2-2 | NA | TRBV7-2 | NA | CASSFWAGPQTGELFF | TGTGCCAGCAGCTTTTGGGCGGGACCGCAGACCGGGGAGCTGTTTTTT
TRBJ2-1 | TRBD1 | TRBV27 | NA | CASSFLPSVGRGYNEQFF | TGTGCCAGCAGTTTTTTACCCAGTGTCGGCAGGGGGTACAATGAGCAGTTCTTC
TRBJ1-1 | NA | TRBV18 | once | CASSPPNGGTEAFF | TGTGCCAGCTCACCCCCGAACGGGGGGACTGAAGCTTTCTTT
TRBJ1-1 | NA | TRBV29-1 | NA | CSVEPRGGTEAFF | TGCAGCGTTGAACCCCGCGGGGGCACTGAAGCTTTCTTT
TRBJ2-3 | NA | TRBV19 | NA | CASSIASGDVNTDTQYF | TGTGCCAGTAGTATAGCGTCAGGGGATGTTAACACAGATACGCAGTATTTT
TRBJ1-2 | NA | TRBV20-1 | NA | CSARILIGYTF | TGCAGTGCTAGGATCCTAATTGGCTACACCTTC
TRBJ1-6 | NA | TRBV9 | NA | CASSVTGYNSPLHF | TGTGCCAGCAGCGTCACAGGTTATAATTCACCCCTCCACTTT
TRBJ1-2 | TRBD1 | TRBV5-1 | NA | CASSSGTGVYGYTF | TGCGCCAGCAGCTCCGGGACAGGGGTTTATGGCTACACCTTC
TRBJ2-7 | TRBD2 | TRBV7-2 | NA | CASSLVSGGAYEQYF | TGTGCCAGCAGCTTGGTTAGCGGGGGGGCGTACGAGCAGTACTTC
TRBJ1-5 | NA | TRBV7-9 | NA | CASSFKGNQPQHF | TGTGCCAGCAGCTTTAAGGGGAATCAGCCCCAGCATTTT
TRBJ2-7 | TRBD1 | TRBV5-1 | NA | CASSLVGGTTHGQYF | TGCGCCAGCAGCTTGGTAGGGGGCACCACTCACGGGCAGTACTTC
TRBJ2-5 | NA | TRBV30 | once | CAWSTGEETQYF | TGTGCCTGGAGTACCGGCGAAGAGACCCAGTACTTC
TRBJ2-7 | NA | TRBV5-6 | NA | CASSLGSQLHPRF | TGTGCCAGCAGCTTGGGCTCACAACTCCATCCTCGCTTC
TRBJ2-6 | NA | TRBV5-6 | NA | CASSQPGLGDSGANVLTF | TGTGCCAGCAGCCAGCCAGGGTTGGGGGACTCTGGGGCCAACGTCCTGACTTTC
TRBJ1-6 | NA | TRBV27 | NA | CASKREYNSPLHF | TGTGCCAGCAAACGAGAGTATAATTCACCCCTCCACTTT
TRBJ1-2 | TRBD1 | TRBV7-2 | NA | CASSWRTGDTNYGYTF | TGTGCCAGCAGTTGGAGGACAGGGGACACAAACTATGGCTACACCTTC
TRBJ2-5 | TRBD1 | TRBV5-1 | NA | CASSLGRGSGETQYF | TGCGCCAGCAGCTTGGGCAGGGGGTCAGGAGAGACCCAGTACTTC
TRBJ1-2 | NA | TRBV30 | NA | CAWRENWRYGYTF | TGTGCCTGGAGGGAAAACTGGAGGTATGGCTACACCTTC
TRBJ1-3 | TRBD1 | TRBV18 | NA | CASSRSQGSGNTIYF | TGTGCCAGCTCACGATCACAGGGGTCTGGAAACACCATATATTTT